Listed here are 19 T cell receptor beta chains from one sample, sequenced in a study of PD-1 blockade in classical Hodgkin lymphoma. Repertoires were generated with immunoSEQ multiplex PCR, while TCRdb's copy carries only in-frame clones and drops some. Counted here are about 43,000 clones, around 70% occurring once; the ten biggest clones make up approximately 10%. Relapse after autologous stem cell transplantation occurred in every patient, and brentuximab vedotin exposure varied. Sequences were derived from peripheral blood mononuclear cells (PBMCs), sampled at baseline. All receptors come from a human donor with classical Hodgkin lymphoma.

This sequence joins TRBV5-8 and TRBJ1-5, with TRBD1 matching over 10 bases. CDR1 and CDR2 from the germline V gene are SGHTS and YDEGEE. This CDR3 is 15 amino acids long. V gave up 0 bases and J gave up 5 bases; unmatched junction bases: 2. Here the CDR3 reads CASSLGDRGYQPQHF. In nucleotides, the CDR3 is TGTGCCAGCAGCTTGGGGGACAGGGGTTATCAGCCCCAGCATTTT.

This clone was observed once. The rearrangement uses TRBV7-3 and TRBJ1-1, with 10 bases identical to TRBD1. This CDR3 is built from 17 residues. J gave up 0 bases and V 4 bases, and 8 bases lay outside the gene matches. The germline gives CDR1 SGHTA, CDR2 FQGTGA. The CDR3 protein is CASSSAGTGVMNTEAFF. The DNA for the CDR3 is TGTGCCAGCAGCTCCGCCGGGACAGGGGTTATGAACACTGAAGCTTTCTTT.

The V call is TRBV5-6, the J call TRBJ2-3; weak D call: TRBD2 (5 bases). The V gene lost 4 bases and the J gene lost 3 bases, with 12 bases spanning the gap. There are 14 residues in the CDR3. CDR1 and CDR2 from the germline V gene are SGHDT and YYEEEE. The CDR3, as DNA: TGTGCCAGCAGCCCCGGACTTCCAACAGATACGCAGTATTTT. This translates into CASSPGLPTDTQYF.

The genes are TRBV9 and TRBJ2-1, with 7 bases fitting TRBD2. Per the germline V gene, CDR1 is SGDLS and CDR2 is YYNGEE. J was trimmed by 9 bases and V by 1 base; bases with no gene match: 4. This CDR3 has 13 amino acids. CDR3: CASSVFPSGEQFF. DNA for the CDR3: TGTGCCAGCAGCGTATTTCCTAGCGGTGAGCAGTTCTTC.

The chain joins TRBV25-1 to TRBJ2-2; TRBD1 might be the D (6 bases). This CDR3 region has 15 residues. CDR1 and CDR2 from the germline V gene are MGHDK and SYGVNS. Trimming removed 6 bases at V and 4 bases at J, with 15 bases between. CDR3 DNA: TGTGCCAGCAGAGATACCGGGACAACCACCGGGGAGCTGTTTTTT. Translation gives CASRDTGTTTGELFF.

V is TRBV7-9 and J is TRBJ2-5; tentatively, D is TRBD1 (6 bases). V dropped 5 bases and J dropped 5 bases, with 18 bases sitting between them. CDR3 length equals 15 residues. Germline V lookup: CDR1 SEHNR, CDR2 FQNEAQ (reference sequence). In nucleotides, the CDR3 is TGTGCCAGCAGCATAATACCGGGACAAGGGGAGACCCAGTACTTC. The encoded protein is CASSIIPGQGETQYF.

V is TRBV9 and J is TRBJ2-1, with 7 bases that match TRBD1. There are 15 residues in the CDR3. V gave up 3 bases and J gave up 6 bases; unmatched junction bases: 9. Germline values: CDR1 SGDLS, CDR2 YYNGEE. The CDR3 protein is CASSAWTGTINEQFF. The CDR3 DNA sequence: TGTGCCAGCAGCGCATGGACAGGAACGATCAATGAGCAGTTCTTC.

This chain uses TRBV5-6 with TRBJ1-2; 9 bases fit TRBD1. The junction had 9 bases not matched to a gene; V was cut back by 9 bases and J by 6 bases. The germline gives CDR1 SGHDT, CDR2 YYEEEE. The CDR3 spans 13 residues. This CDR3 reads CATQTGGWDGYTF. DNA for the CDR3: TGTGCCACCCAGACAGGGGGTTGGGATGGCTACACCTTC.

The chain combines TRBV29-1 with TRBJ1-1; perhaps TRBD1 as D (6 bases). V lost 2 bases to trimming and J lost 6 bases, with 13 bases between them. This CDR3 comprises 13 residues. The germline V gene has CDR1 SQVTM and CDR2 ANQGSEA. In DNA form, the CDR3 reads TGCAGCGTTGAACAGGGGAGGGCCCCTGAAGCTTTCTTT. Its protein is CSVEQGRAPEAFF.

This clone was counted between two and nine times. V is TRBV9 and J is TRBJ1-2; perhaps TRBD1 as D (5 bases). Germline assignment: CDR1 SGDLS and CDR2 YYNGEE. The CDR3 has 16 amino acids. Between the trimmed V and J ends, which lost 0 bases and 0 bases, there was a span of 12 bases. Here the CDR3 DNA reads TGTGCCAGCAGCGTAGATTCGGGGCACCCTAACTATGGCTACACCTTC. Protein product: CASSVDSGHPNYGYTF.

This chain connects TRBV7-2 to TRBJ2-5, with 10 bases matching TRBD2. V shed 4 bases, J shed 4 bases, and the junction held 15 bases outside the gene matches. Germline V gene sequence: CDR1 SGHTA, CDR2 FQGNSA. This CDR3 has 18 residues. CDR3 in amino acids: CASSSVERGGEWRETQYF. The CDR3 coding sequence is TGTGCCAGCAGCTCTGTGGAGCGGGGGGGCGAGTGGCGAGAGACCCAGTACTTC.

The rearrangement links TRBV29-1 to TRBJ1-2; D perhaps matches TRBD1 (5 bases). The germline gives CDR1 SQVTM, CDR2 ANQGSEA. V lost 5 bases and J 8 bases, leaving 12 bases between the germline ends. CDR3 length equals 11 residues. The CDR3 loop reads CSVRGAGGYTF. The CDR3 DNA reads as TGCAGCGTTAGGGGCGCAGGGGGCTACACCTTC. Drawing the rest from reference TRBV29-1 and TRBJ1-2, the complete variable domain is SAVISQKPSRDICQRGTSLTIQCQVDSQVTMMFWYRQQPGQSLTLIATANQGSEATYESGFVIDKFPISRPNLTFSTLTVSNMSPEDSSIYLCSVRGAGGYTFGSGTRLTVV.

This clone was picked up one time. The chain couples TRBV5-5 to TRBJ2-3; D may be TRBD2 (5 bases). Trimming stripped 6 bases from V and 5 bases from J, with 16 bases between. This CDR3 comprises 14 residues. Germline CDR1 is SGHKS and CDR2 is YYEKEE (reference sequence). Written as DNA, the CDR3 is TGTGCCAGCACCCCCGAAATGAGCGGAGATACGCAGTATTTT. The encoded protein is CASTPEMSGDTQYF.

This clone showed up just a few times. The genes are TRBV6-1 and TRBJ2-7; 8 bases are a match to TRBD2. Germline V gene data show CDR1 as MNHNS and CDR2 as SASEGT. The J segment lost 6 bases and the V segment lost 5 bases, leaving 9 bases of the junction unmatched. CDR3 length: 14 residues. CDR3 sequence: CASSLAGPPGEQYF. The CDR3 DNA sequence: TGTGCCAGCAGTTTAGCGGGGCCTCCTGGCGAGCAGTACTTC.

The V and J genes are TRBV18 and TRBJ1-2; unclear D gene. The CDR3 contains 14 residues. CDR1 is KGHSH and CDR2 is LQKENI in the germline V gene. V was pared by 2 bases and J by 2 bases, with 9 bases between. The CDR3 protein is CASSPFAENYGYTF. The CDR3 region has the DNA TGTGCCAGCTCACCATTCGCGGAGAACTATGGCTACACCTTC.

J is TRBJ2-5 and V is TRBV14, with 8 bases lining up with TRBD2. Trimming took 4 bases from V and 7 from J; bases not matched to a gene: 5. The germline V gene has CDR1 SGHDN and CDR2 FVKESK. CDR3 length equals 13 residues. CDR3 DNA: TGTGCCAGCAGCCCGGGGGGGCCAGGGACCCAGTACTTC. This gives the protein CASSPGGPGTQYF.

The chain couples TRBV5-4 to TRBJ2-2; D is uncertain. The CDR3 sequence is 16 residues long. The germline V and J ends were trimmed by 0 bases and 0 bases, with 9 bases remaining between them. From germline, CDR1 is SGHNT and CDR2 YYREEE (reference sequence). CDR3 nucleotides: TGTGCCAGCAGCTTGGGTACCGGGCCGAACACCGGGGAGCTGTTTTTT. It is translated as CASSLGTGPNTGELFF.

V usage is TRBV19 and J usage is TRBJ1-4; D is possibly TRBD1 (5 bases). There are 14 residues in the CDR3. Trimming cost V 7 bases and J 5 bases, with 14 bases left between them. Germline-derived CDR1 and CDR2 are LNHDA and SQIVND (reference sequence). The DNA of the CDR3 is TGTGCCAGTAATATGATAGGGGACAATGAAAAACTGTTTTTT. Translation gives CASNMIGDNEKLFF.

CDR3 bases: TGTGCCAGCAGTTATCGGGACAGTAGTTTCACTGAAGCTTTCTTT. Protein product: CASSYRDSSFTEAFF. V gene TRBV6-5 combines with J gene TRBJ1-1; 7 bases map to TRBD1. Trimming removed 3 bases from V and 4 bases from J; junction bases left unmatched: 8. Germline V gene data show CDR1 as MNHEY and CDR2 as SVGAGI. The CDR3 spans 15 residues.